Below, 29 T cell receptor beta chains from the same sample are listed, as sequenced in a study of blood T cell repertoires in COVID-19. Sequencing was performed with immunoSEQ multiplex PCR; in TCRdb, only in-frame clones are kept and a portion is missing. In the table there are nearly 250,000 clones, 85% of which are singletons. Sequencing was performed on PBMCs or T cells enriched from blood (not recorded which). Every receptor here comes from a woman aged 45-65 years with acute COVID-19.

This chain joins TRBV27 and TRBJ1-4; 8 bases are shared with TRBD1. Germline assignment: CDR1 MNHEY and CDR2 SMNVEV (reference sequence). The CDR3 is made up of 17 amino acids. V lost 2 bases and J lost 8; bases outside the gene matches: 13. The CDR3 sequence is CASSLGQGARGGEKLFF. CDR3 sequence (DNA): TGTGCCAGCAGTTTAGGGCAGGGGGCGAGAGGAGGAGAAAAACTGTTTTTT.

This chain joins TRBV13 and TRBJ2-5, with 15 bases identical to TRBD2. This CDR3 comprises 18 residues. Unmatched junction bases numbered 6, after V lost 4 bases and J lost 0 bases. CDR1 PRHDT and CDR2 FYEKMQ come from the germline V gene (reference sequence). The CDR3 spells CASSSGLAGGGYQETQYF. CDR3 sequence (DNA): TGTGCCAGCAGCTCGGGACTAGCGGGGGGAGGGTACCAAGAGACCCAGTACTTC.

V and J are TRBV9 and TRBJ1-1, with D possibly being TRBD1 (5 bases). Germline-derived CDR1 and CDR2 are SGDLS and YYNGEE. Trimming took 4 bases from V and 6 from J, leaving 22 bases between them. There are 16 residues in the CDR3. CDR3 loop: CASSRTPNPVRAEAFF. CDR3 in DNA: TGTGCCAGCAGCAGGACACCTAACCCCGTAAGGGCTGAAGCTTTCTTT.

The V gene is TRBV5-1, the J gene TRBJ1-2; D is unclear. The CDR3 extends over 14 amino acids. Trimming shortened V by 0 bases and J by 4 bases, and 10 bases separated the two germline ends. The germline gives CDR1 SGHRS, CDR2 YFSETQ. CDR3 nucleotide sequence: TGCGCCAGCAGCTTGGCCCAGGCTTCCTATGGCTACACCTTC. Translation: CASSLAQASYGYTF.

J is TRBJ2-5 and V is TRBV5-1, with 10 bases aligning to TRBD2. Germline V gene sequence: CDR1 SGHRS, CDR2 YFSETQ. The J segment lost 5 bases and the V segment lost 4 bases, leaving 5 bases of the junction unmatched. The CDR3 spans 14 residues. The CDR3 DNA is TGCGCCAGCAGCGCAGCGGGGGGGACGGAGACCCAGTACTTC. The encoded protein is CASSAAGGTETQYF.

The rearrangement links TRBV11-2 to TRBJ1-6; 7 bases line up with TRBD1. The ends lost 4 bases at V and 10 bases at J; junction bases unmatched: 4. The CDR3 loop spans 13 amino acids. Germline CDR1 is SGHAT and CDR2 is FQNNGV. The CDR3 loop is CASSSQGLSPLHF. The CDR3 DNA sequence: TGTGCCAGCAGCTCACAGGGGTTATCACCCCTCCACTTT.

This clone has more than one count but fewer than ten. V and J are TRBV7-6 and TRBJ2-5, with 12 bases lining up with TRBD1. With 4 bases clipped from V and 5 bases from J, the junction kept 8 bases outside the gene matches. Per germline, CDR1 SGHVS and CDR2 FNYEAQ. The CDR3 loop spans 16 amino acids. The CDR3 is CASSSIRDRGRETQYF. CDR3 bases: TGTGCCAGCAGCTCAATCCGGGACAGGGGGCGGGAGACCCAGTACTTC.

The CDR3 DNA reads as TGTGCCAGCAGCCGTTCCGGGACAGGGGGTGAAAAACTGTTTTTT. This codes for CASSRSGTGGEKLFF. This chain links TRBV7-6 with TRBJ1-4, with 11 bases that match TRBD1. The CDR3 has 15 residues. Losses at the gene ends were 5 bases for V and 7 bases for J; bases not matched to a gene: 6. In germline, CDR1 is SGHVS, CDR2 FNYEAQ.

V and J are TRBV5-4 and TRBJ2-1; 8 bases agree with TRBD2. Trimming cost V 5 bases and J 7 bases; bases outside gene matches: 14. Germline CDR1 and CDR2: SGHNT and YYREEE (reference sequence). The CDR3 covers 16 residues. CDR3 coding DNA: TGTGCCAGCAGTCACACAGCGGGGGCCGTCTTTAATGAGCAGTTCTTC. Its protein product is CASSHTAGAVFNEQFF.

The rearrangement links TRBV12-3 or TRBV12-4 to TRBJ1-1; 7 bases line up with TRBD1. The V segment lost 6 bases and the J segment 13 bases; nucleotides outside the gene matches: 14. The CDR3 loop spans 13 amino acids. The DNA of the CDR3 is TGTGCCAGCAGCAACAGGGTCTCTTCAGGGGGTTTCTTT. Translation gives CASSNRVSSGGFF.

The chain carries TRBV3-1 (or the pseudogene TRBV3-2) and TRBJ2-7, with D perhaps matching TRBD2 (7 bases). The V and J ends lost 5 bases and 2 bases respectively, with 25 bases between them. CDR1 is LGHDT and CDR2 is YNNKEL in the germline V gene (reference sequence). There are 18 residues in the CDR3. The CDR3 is CASSKSRGGDFITYEQYF. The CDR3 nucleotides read TGTGCCAGCAGCAAAAGTAGGGGGGGGGACTTCATCACCTACGAGCAGTACTTC.

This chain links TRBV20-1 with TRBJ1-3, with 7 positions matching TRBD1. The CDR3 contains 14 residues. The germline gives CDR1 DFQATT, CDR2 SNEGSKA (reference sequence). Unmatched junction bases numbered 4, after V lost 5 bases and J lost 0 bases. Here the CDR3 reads CSARDRDSGNTIYF. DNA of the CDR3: TGCAGTGCTCGTGACAGGGACTCTGGAAACACCATATATTTT.

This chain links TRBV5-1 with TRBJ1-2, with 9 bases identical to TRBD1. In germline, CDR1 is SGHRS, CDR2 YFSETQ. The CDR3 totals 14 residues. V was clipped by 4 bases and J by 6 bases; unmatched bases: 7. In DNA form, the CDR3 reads TGCGCCAGCAGCCCTCAAACAGGGGGCCATGGCTACACCTTC. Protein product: CASSPQTGGHGYTF.

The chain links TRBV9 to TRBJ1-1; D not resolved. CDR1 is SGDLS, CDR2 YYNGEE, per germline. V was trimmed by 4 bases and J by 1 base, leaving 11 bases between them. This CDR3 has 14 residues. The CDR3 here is CASSPLPRNTEAFF. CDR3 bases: TGTGCCAGCAGCCCCCTCCCCCGGAACACTGAAGCTTTCTTT.

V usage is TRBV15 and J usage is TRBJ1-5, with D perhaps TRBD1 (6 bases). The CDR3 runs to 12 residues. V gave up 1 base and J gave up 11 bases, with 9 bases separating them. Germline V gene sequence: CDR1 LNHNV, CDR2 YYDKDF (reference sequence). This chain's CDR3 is CATSRAGVSQHF. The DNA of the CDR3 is TGTGCCACCAGCAGAGCAGGGGTGTCCCAGCATTTT.

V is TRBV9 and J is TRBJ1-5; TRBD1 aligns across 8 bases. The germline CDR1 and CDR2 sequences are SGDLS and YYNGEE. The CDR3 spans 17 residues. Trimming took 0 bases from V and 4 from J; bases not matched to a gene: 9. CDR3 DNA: TGTGCCAGCAGCGTAGTAATCGTAACAGGGGGAAATCAGCCCCAGCATTTT. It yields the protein CASSVVIVTGGNQPQHF.

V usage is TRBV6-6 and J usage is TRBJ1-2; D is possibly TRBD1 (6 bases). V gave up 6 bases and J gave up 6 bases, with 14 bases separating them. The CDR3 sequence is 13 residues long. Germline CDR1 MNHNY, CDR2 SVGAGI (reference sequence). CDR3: CASRRTDYDGYTF. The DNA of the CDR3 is TGTGCCAGCAGGCGGACAGATTACGATGGCTACACCTTC.

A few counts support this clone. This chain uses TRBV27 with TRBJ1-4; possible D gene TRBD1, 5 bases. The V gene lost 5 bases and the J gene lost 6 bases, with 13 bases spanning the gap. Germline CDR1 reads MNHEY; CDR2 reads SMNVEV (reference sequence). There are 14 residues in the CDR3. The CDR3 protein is CASSKGLGHEKLFF. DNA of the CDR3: TGTGCCAGCAGTAAGGGGTTGGGGCATGAAAAACTGTTTTTT. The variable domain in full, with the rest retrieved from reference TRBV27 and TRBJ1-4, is EAQVTQNPRYLITVTGKKLTVTCSQNMNHEYMSWYRQDPGLGLRQIYYSMNVEVTDKGDVPEGYKVSRKEKRNFPLILESPSPNQTSLYFCASSKGLGHEKLFFGSGTQLSVL.

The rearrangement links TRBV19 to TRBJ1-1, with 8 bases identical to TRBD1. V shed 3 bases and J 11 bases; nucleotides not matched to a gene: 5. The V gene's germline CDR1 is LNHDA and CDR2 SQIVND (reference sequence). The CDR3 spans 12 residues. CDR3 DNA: TGTGCCAGTAGTATCAGGGGGCAGTGGGCTTTCTTT. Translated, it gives CASSIRGQWAFF.

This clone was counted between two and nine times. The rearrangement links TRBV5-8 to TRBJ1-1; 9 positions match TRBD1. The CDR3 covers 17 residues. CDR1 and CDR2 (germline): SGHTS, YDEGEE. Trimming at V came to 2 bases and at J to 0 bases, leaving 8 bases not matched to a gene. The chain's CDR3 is CASSFDRGSLMNTEAFF. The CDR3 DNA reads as TGTGCCAGCAGCTTCGACAGGGGGAGTTTGATGAACACTGAAGCTTTCTTT.

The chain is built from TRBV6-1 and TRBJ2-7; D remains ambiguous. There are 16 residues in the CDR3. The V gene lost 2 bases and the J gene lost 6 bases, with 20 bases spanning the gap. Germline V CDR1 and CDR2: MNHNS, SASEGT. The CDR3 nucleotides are TGTGCCAGCAGTGAATTGATAGTATCTTACCCGAGCGAGCAGTACTTC. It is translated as CASSELIVSYPSEQYF.

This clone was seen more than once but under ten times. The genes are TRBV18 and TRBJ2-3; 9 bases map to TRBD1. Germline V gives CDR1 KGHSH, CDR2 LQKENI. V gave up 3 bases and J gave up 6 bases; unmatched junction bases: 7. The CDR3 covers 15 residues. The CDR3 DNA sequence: TGTGCCAGCTCACCCTCGGGACAGGGTAGCGATACGCAGTATTTT. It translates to CASSPSGQGSDTQYF.

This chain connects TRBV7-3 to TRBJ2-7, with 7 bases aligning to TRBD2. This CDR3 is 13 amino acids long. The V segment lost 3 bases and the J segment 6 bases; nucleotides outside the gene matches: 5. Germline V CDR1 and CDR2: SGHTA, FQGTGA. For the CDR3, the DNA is TGTGCCAGCAGCTTCGGGGGGATGGCCGAGCAGTACTTC. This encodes CASSFGGMAEQYF.

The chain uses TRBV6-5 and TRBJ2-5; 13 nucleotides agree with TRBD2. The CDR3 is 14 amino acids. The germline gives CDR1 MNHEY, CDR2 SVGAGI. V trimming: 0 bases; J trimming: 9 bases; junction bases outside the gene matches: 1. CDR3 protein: CASSYSTSGGPQYF. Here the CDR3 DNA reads TGTGCCAGCAGTTACTCGACTAGCGGGGGGCCCCAGTACTTC.

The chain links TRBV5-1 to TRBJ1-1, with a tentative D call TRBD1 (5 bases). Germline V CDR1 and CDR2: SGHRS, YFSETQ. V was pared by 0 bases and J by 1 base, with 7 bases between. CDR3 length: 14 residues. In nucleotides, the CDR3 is TGCGCCAGCAGCTTGGGACAGTCGAACACTGAAGCTTTCTTT. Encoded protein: CASSLGQSNTEAFF.

This CDR3 is CAWIPGGNTEAFF. CDR3 sequence (DNA): TGTGCCTGGATACCCGGGGGGAACACTGAAGCTTTCTTT. The rearrangement joins TRBV30 to TRBJ1-1; tentatively, D is TRBD1 (5 bases). Germline values: CDR1 GTSNPN, CDR2 SVGIG (reference sequence). The CDR3 has 13 amino acids. V was shortened by 4 bases and J by 1 base, with 10 bases between the two germline ends.

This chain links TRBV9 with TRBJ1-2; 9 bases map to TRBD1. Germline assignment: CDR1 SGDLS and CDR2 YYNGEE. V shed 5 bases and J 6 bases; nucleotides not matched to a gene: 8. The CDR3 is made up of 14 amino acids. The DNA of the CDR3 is TGTGCCAGCAGTTTAGTGGGACAGGGCGATGGCTACACCTTC. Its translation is CASSLVGQGDGYTF.

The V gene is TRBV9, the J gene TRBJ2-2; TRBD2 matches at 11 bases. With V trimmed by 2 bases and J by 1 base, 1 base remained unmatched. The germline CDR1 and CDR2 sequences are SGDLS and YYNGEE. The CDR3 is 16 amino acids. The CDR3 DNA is TGTGCCAGCAGCGTCGGGACTAGCGGGAACACCGGGGAGCTGTTTTTT. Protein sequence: CASSVGTSGNTGELFF. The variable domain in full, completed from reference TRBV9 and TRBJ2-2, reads DSGVTQTPKHLITATGQRVTLRCSPRSGDLSVYWYQQSLDQGLQFLIQYYNGEERAKGNILERFSAQQFPDLHSELNLSSLELGDSALYFCASSVGTSGNTGELFFGEGSRLTVL.

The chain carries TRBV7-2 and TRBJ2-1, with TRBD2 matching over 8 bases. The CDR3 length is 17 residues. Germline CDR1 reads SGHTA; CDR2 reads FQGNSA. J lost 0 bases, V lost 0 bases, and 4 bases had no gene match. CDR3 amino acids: CASSLAPRGGSYNEQFF. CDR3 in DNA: TGTGCCAGCAGCTTAGCTCCACGGGGGGGCTCCTACAATGAGCAGTTCTTC.